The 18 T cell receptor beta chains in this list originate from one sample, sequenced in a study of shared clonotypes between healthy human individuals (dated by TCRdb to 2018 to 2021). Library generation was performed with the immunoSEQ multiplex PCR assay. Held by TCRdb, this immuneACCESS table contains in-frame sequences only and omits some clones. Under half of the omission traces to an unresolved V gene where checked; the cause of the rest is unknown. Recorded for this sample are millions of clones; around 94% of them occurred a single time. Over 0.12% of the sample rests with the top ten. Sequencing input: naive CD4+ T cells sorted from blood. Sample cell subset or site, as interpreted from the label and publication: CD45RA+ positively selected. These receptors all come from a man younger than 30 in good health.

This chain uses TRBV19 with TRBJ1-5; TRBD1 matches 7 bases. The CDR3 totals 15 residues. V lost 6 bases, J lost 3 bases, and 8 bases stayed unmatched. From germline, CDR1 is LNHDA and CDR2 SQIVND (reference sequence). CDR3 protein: CASSLGTVINQPQHF. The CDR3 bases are TGTGCCAGTAGCCTCGGGACAGTGATCAATCAGCCCCAGCATTTT.

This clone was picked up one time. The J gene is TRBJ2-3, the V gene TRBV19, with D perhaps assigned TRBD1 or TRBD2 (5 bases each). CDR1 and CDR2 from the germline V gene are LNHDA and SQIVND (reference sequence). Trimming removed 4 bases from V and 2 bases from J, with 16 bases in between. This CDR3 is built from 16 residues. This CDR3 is CASSTGRTLATDTQYF. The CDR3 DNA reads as TGTGCCAGTAGTACGGGACGGACCCTGGCCACAGATACGCAGTATTTT.

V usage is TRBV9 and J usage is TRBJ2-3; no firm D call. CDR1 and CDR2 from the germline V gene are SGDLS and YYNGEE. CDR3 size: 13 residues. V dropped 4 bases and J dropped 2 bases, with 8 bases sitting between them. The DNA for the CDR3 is TGTGCCAGCAGCTATCAGAACACAGATACGCAGTATTTT. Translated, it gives CASSYQNTDTQYF.

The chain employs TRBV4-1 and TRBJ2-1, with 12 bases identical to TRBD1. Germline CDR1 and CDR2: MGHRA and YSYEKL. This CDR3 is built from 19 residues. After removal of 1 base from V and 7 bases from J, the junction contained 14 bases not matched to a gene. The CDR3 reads CASSQAPGQGADRTNEQFF. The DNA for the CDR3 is TGCGCCAGCAGCCAAGCCCCGGGACAGGGGGCAGACAGGACGAATGAGCAGTTCTTC.

The CDR3 bases are TGTGCCAGCAGCGTACAACTAGCGGATTACAATGAGCAGTTCTTC. Encoded protein: CASSVQLADYNEQFF. The rearrangement links TRBV9 to TRBJ2-1; TRBD2 agrees at 8 bases. The CDR3 runs to 15 residues. From germline, CDR1 is SGDLS and CDR2 YYNGEE. V dropped 1 base and J dropped 4; count of bases not matched to a gene: 4. The variable domain in full, completed from reference TRBV9 and TRBJ2-1, reads DSGVTQTPKHLITATGQRVTLRCSPRSGDLSVYWYQQSLDQGLQFLIQYYNGEERAKGNILERFSAQQFPDLHSELNLSSLELGDSALYFCASSVQLADYNEQFFGPGTRLTVL.

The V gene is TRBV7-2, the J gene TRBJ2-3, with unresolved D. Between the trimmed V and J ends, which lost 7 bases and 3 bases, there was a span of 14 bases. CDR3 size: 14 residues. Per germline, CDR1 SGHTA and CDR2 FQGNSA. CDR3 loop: CASNGVGRTDTQYF. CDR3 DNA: TGTGCCAGCAATGGGGTTGGTCGAACAGATACGCAGTATTTT.

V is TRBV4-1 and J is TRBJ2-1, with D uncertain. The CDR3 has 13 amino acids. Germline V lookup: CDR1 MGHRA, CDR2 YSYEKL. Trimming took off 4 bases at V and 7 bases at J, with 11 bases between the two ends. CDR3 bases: TGCGCCAGCAGCCCGATAAGTGGGAATGAGCAGTTCTTC. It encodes CASSPISGNEQFF.

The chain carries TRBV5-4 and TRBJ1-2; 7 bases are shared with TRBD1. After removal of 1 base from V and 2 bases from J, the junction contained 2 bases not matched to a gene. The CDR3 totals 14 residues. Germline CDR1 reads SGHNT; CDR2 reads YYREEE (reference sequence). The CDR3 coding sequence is TGTGCCAGCAGCTTGATACAGGGGAACTATGGCTACACCTTC. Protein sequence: CASSLIQGNYGYTF.

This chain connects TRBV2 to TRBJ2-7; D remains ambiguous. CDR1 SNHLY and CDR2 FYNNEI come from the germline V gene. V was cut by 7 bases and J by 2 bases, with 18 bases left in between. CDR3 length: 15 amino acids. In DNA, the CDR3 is TGTGCCAGCACCCCCCTGGGCACAACCCCCTACGAGCAGTACTTC. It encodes CASTPLGTTPYEQYF.

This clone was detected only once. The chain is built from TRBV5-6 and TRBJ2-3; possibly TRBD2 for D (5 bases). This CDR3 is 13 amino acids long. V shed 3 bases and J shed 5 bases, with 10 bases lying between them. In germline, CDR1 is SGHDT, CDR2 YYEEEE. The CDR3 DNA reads TGTGCCAGCAGCTCCAGACGGGGAGATACGCAGTATTTT. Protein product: CASSSRRGDTQYF.

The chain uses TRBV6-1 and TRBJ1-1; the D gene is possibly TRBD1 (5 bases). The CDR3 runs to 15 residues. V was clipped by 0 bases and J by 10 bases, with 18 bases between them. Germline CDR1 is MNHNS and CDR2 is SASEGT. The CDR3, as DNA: TGTGCCAGCAGTGAAGCAGGCCACGGGGGATACGGAGCTTTCTTT. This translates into CASSEAGHGGYGAFF.

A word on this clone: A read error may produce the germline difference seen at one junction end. The CDR3 region has the DNA TGCAGCCCCAGGCCCAGGGGGCCCCTTTTCCAAGGGACCCAGTACTTC. It translates to CSPRPRGPLFQGTQYF. The chain carries TRBV29-1 and TRBJ2-5, with 8 bases matching TRBD1. In germline, CDR1 is SQVTM, CDR2 ANQGSEA. The CDR3 length is 16 residues.

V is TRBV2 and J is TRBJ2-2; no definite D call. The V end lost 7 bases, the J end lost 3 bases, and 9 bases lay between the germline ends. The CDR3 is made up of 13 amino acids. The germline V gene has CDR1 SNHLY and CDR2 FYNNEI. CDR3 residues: CASIRQHTGELFF. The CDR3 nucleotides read TGTGCCAGCATTCGGCAGCACACCGGGGAGCTGTTTTTT.

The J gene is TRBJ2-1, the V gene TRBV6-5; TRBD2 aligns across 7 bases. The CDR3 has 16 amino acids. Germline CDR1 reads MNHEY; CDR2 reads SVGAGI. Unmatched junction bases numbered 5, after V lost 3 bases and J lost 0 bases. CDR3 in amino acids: CASSYLAGLSYNEQFF. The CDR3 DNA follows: TGTGCCAGCAGTTATTTAGCGGGCCTCTCCTACAATGAGCAGTTCTTC.

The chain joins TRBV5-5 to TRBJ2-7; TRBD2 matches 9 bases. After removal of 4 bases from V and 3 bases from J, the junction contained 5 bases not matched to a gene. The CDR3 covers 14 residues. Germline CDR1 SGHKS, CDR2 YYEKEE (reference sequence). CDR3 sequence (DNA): TGTGCCAGCAGCACCGCGGGGGGGAGCTACGAGCAGTACTTC. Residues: CASSTAGGSYEQYF.

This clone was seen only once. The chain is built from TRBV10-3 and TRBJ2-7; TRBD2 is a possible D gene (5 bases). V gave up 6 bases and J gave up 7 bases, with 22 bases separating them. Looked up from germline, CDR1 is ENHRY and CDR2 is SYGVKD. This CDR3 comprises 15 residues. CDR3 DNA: TGTGCCATCAGCTCGTGGTCTAGCCCAACGAGGGAGCAGTACTTC. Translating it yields CAISSWSSPTREQYF.

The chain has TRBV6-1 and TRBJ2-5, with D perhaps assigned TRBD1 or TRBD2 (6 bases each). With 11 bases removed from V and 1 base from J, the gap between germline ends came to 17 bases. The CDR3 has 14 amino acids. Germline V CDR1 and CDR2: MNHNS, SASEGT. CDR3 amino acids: CAGERGGTQETQYF. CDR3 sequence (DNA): TGTGCCGGTGAGAGAGGGGGGACCCAAGAGACCCAGTACTTC.

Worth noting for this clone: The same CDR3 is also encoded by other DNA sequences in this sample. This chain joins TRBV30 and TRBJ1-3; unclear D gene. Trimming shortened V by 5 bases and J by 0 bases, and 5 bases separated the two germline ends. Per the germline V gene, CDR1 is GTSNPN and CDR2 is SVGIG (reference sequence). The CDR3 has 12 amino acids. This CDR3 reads CAWGLSGNTIYF. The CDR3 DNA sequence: TGTGCCTGGGGTCTCTCTGGAAACACCATATATTTT.